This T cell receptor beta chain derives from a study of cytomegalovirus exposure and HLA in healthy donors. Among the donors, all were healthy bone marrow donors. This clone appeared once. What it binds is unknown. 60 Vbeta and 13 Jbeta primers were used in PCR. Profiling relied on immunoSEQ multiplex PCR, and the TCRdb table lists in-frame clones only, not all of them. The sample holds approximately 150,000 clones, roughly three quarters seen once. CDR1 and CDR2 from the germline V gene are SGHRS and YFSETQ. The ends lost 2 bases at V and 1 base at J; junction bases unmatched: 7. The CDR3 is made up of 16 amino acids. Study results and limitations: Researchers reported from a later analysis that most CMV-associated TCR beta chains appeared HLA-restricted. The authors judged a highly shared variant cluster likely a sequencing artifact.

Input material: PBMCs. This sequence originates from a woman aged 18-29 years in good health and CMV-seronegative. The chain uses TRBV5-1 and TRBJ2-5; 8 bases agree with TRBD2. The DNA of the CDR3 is TGCGCCAGCAGCTTCGGAAGTAGCGGGATCCAAGAGACCCAGTACTTC. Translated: CASSFGSSGIQETQYF.